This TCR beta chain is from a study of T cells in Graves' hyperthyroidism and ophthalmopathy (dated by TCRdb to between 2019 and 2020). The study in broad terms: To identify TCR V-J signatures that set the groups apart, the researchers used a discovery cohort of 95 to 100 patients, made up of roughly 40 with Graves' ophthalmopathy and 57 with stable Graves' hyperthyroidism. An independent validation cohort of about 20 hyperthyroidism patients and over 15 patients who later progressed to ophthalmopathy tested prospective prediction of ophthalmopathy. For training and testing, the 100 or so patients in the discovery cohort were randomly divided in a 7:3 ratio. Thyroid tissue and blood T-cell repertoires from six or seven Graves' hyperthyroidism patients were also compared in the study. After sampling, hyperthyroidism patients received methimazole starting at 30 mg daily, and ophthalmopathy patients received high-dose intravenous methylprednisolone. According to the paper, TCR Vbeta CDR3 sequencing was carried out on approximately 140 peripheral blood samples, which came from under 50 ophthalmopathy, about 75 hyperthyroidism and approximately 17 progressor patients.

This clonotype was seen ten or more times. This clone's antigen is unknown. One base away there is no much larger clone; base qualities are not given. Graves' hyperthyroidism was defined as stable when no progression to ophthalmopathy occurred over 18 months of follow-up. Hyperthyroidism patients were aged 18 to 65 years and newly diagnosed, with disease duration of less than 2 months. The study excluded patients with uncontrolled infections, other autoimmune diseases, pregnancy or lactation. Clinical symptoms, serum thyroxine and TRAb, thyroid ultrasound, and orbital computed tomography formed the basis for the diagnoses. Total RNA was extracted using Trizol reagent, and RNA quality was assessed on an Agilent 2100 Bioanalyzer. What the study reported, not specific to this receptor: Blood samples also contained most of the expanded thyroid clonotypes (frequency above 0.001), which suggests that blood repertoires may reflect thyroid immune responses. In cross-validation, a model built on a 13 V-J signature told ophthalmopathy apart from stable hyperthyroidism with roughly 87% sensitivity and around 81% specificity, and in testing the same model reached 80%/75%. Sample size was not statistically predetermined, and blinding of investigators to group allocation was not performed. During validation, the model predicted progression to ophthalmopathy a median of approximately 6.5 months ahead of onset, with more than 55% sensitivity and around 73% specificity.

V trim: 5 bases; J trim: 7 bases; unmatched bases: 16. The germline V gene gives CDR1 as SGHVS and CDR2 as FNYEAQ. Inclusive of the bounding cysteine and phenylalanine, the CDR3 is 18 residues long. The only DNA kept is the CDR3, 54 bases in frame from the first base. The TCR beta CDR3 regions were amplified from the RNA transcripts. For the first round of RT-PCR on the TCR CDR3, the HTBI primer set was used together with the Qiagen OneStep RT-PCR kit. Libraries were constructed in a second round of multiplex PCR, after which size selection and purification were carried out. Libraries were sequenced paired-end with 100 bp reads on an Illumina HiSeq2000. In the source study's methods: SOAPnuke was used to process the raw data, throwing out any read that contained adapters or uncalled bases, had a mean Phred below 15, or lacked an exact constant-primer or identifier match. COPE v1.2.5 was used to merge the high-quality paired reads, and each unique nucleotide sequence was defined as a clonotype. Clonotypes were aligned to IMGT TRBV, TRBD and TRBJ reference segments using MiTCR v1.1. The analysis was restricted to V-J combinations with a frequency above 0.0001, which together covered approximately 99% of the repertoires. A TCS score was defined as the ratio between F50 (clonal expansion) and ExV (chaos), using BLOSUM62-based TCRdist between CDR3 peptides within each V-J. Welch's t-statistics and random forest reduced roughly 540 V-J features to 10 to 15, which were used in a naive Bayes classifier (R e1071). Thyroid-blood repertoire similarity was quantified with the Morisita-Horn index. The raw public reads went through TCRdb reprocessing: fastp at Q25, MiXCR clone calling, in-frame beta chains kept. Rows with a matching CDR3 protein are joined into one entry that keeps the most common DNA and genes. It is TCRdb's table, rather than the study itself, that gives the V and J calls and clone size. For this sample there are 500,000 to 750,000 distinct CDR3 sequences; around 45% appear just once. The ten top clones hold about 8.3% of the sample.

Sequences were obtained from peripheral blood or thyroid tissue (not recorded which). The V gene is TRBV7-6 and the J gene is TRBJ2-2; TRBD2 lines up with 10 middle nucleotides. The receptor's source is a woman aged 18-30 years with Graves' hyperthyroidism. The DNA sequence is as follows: TGTGCCAGCAGCCCAATCGCCCTAGCGGGAGTGCGGGGCGGGGAGCTGTTTTTT. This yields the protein CASSPIALAGVRGGELFF.